This T cell receptor (beta chain) was sequenced in a study of T cells expressing NK-cell markers. TCRdb reprocessed the 5' RACE reads, with one entry per CDR3 protein and no DNA. The repertoire table contains over 250,000 distinct CDR3 sequences. The CDR3 spans 14 residues. Germline V gene sequence: CDR1 SGHRS, CDR2 YFSETQ. The sequence came from a woman aged 18 to 75 in good health. The sample comprised blood T cells: a sorted CD56 or NKG2C T cell subset, CD4+ or CD8+ T cells, or bulk PBMC T cells (not recorded which). V and J are TRBV5-1 and TRBJ2-7; no DNA is available, so the TRBD1 call from TCRdb remains unchecked. CDR3 residues: CASSPVGGTYEQYF.